This entry lists 8 T cell receptor beta chains sequenced from one sample in a study of vaccination effects on CD4 cells after COVID-19 (dated by TCRdb to between 2020 and 2023). In the ViraFEST assay, PBMC were stimulated with viral peptide pools, and antigen-specific CD4+ T cell clonotypes were then identified by expansion using TCR sequencing. After more than nine days of culture, CD4+ T cells were isolated with the EasySep CD4+ T cell isolation kit. Two doses of either the BNT162b2 or the mRNA-1273 mRNA SARS-CoV-2 vaccine were administered to participants. Libraries were prepared through the immunoSEQ multiplex PCR assay. The source is immuneACCESS, and TCRdb retained only in-frame sequences with V and J called. Part of the clones is not carried over; for the studies checked, unresolved V genes explain less than half of this, and the remainder is unexplained. The sample table shows more than 9,000 clones, and over 60% are seen once. The top ten clones comprise more than 8% of the sample.

No antigens are known for them. The sequencing here drew on CD4+ T cells from PBMCs cultured with SARS-CoV-2 spike peptides, taken after COVID-19 vaccination. Taken with the paper, the label for cell subset or site translates to: SARS-CoV-2 spike overlapping peptide pool stimulation. Every receptor here comes from a human donor who received a COVID-19 vaccine.

V is TRBV7-3 and J is TRBJ1-1; the D is unclear. The CDR3 extends over 14 amino acids. Trimming shortened V by 2 bases and J by 1 base, and 8 bases separated the two germline ends. Germline V CDR1 and CDR2: SGHTA, FQGTGA. In DNA form, the CDR3 reads TGTGCCAGCAGCTTAGGTGGACCGAACACTGAAGCTTTCTTT. Translation gives CASSLGGPNTEAFF.

The gene calls are TRBV12-3 or TRBV12-4 and TRBJ2-1; D may correspond to TRBD1 or TRBD2 (5 bases each). V shed 3 bases and J shed 8 bases, with 11 bases lying between them. The CDR3 is 13 residues long. The CDR3 here is CASSLARGHEQFF. In DNA, the CDR3 is TGTGCCAGCAGTTTGGCGAGGGGCCATGAGCAGTTCTTC.

The chain has TRBV7-9 and TRBJ2-5, with 11 bases that match TRBD1. J gave up 4 bases and V 1 base, and 5 bases lay outside the gene matches. Germline loops: CDR1 SEHNR, CDR2 FQNEAQ (reference sequence). The CDR3 covers 16 residues. This chain's CDR3 is CASSLDGQGARETQYF. The CDR3, as DNA: TGTGCCAGCAGCTTAGATGGACAGGGGGCCAGAGAGACCCAGTACTTC. The entire variable domain, with the rest obtained from reference TRBV7-9 and TRBJ2-5, is as follows: DTGVSQNPRHKITKRGQNVTFRCDPISEHNRLYWYRQTLGQGPEFLTYFQNEAQLEKSRLLSDRFSAERPKGSFSTLEIQRTEQGDSAMYLCASSLDGQGARETQYFGPGTRLLVL.

This clone has a single count. The rearrangement uses TRBV15 and TRBJ1-6; D is uncertain. The germline gives CDR1 LNHNV, CDR2 YYDKDF (reference sequence). Trimming cost V 0 bases and J 4 bases, with 16 bases left between them. The CDR3 runs to 18 residues. Here the CDR3 DNA reads TGTGCCACCAGCAGAGATCGATCTGGTCGGCAATATAATTCACCCCTCCACTTT. Its translation is CATSRDRSGRQYNSPLHF.

The chain couples TRBV15 to TRBJ2-2; 12 bases are shared with TRBD2. The germline gives CDR1 LNHNV, CDR2 YYDKDF (reference sequence). This CDR3 has 15 residues. J lost 5 bases, V lost 2 bases, and 0 bases had no gene match. This chain's CDR3 is CATSRLAGGTGELFF. CDR3 sequence (DNA): TGTGCCACCAGCAGACTAGCGGGGGGGACCGGGGAGCTGTTTTTT.

This clone was detected a few times. V usage is TRBV18 and J usage is TRBJ1-1, with unresolved D. CDR3 length: 14 amino acids. V lost 0 bases and J lost 1, with 6 bases in between. Germline CDR1 reads KGHSH; CDR2 reads LQKENI. CDR3 sequence: CASSPPRQNTEAFF. CDR3 DNA: TGTGCCAGCTCACCACCCCGACAGAACACTGAAGCTTTCTTT.

The CDR3 DNA is TGTGCCACCCAGCCGGGACAGGGGATCGTCATTCAGTACTTC. Translation: CATQPGQGIVIQYF. The rearrangement uses TRBV2 and TRBJ2-4; 10 positions match TRBD1. Germline CDR1 SNHLY, CDR2 FYNNEI. This CDR3 contains 14 residues. The V gene end was trimmed by 10 bases and the J gene end by 9 bases; junction bases not matched to a gene: 12.

This clone was seen a handful of times. The chain uses TRBV5-1 and TRBJ2-7, with 9 bases lining up with TRBD2. V lost 0 bases to trimming and J lost 0 bases; unmatched junction nucleotides: 7. The V gene's germline CDR1 is SGHRS and CDR2 YFSETQ. The CDR3 is 17 residues long. CDR3 coding DNA: TGCGCCAGCAGCTTGGTCCCTAGCGGGGCCAGCTCCTACGAGCAGTACTTC. Translated: CASSLVPSGASSYEQYF.